This entry features one T cell receptor (beta chain) sequence. What it binds is unknown. Germline V gene lookup returns CDR1 ENHRY and CDR2 SYGVKD. The CDR3 consists of 13 residues. With 10 bases clipped from V and 6 bases from J, the junction kept 7 bases outside the gene matches. Via MiXCR, TCRdb re-called the RT-PCR reads, giving one row per CDR3 protein. The table has about 500,000 distinct CDR3 sequences, 16% seen once. The record originates from a study of response to subunit inactivated influenza vaccine. Whole-study findings and limits: Authors suggested each seasonal flu vaccination may recruit only limited numbers of new T cells.

This clonotype was sampled from a man between 50 and 69 years old who received an inactivated influenza vaccine. The J gene is TRBJ2-7, the V gene TRBV10-3; TRBD2 agrees at 12 bases. The source material was CD4+ T cells sorted from PBMCs, sampled around 25 months after vaccination. Here the CDR3 reads CATGLAGSLEQYF. The CDR3 region has the DNA TGTGCCACCGGACTAGCGGGATCCCTCGAGCAGTACTTC.